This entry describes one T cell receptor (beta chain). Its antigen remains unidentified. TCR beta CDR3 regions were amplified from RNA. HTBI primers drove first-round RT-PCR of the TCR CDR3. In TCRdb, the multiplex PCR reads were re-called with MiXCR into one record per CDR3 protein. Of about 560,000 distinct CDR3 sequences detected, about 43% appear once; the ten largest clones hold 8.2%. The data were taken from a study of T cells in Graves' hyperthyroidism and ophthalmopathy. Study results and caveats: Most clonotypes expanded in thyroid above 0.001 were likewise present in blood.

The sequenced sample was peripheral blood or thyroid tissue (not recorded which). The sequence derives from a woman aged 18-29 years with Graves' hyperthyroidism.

CDR3 region: CAISPTVTALNTEAFF. As DNA, the CDR3 is TGTGCCATCAGTCCAACTGTGACAGCGCTCAACACTGAAGCTTTCTTT. The chain links TRBV10-3 to TRBJ1-1; TRBD1 might be the D (5 bases). V dropped 5 bases and J dropped 2 bases, with 18 bases sitting between them. The CDR3 is 16 residues long. The germline gives CDR1 ENHRY, CDR2 SYGVKD.